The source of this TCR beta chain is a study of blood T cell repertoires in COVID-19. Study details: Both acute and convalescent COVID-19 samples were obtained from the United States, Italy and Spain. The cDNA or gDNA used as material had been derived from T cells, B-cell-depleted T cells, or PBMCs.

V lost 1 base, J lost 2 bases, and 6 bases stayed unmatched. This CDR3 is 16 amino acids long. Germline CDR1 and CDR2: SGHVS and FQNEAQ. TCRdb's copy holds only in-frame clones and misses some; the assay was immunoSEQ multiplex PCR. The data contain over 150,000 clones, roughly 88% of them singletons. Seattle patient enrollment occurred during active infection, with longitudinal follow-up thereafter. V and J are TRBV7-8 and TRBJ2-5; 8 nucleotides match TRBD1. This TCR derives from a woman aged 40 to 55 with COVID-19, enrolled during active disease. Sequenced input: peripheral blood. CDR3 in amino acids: CASSLGQGAGQETQYF. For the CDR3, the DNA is TGTGCCAGCAGCTTAGGGCAGGGGGCCGGGCAAGAGACCCAGTACTTC.